Below, 25 T cell receptor beta chains from the same sample are listed, as sequenced in a study of blood T cell repertoires in COVID-19. TCRdb keeps only in-frame clones here, not all; method: immunoSEQ multiplex PCR. The sample shows about 70,000 clones, 65% to 90% of them seen only once. Sequenced input: peripheral blood. The source is a man aged 80 or over with acute or convalescent COVID-19.

The chain is built from TRBV6-5 and TRBJ2-4; 9 bases align to TRBD1. V lost 4 bases and J lost 5; bases outside the gene matches: 3. The germline CDR1 and CDR2 sequences are MNHEY and SVGAGI. The CDR3 covers 14 residues. The CDR3 DNA reads as TGTGCCAGCAGTTGGGACAGGGACCAAAACATTCAGTACTTC. Protein: CASSWDRDQNIQYF.

V usage is TRBV6-1 and J usage is TRBJ1-2; possible D gene TRBD1, 5 bases. The germline V gene has CDR1 MNHNS and CDR2 SASEGT. The length of the CDR3 is 11 residues. V shed 2 bases and J shed 12 bases, with 10 bases lying between them. The DNA for the CDR3 is TGTGCCAGCAGTGAAAACGGGGGGAACACCTTC. Protein sequence: CASSENGGNTF.

This clone was seen only a few times. The J gene is TRBJ2-6, the V gene TRBV10-3; a weak D match, TRBD1 (6 bases). The CDR3 contains 16 residues. The germline V gene has CDR1 ENHRY and CDR2 SYGVKD. V lost 9 bases, J lost 0 bases, and 15 bases lay in between. The CDR3 DNA is TGTGCCATGAAACAGGGCCTGAACTCTGGGGCCAACGTCCTGACTTTC. Translating it yields CAMKQGLNSGANVLTF.

The CDR3 protein is CASSQVSDILGNQPQHF. Here the CDR3 DNA reads TGTGCCAGCAGCCAAGTGTCCGACATTCTTGGGAATCAGCCCCAGCATTTT. This chain uses TRBV3-1 (or the pseudogene TRBV3-2) with TRBJ1-5; D not resolved. CDR3 length equals 17 residues. Germline CDR1 is LGHDT and CDR2 is YNNKEL (reference sequence). V was pared by 1 base and J by 4 bases, with 17 bases between.

The CDR3 DNA follows: TGTGCCAGCAGCGTAGGGTCCGTGAGCTCCTACAATGAGCAGTTCTTC. Protein sequence: CASSVGSVSSYNEQFF. V is TRBV9 and J is TRBJ2-1; D is undetermined. The germline V and J ends were trimmed by 0 bases and 0 bases, with 10 bases remaining between them. Germline lookup yields CDR1 SGDLS and CDR2 YYNGEE. This CDR3 has 16 amino acids.

V usage is TRBV18 and J usage is TRBJ1-4; 7 bases fit TRBD1. This CDR3 contains 14 residues. Germline V gene data show CDR1 as KGHSH and CDR2 as LQKENI. With V trimmed by 2 bases and J by 5 bases, 2 bases remained unmatched. CDR3 residues: CASSPGTANEKLFF. CDR3 nucleotide sequence: TGTGCCAGCTCACCAGGGACAGCAAATGAAAAACTGTTTTTT. Filled out from reference TRBV18 and TRBJ1-4, the complete variable domain reads NAGVMQNPRHLVRRRGQEARLRCSPMKGHSHVYWYRQLPEEGLKFMVYLQKENIIDESGMPKERFSAEFPKEGPSILRIQQVVRGDSAAYFCASSPGTANEKLFFGSGTQLSVL.

The CDR3 is CASQQGSYGYTF. In DNA form, the CDR3 reads TGTGCCAGTCAACAGGGAAGCTATGGCTACACCTTC. This chain joins TRBV11-3 and TRBJ1-2, with D possibly matching TRBD1 (6 bases). The CDR3 is 12 residues long. Trimming removed 9 bases at V and 4 bases at J, with 12 bases between. CDR1 is SGHNT and CDR2 is YENEEA in the germline V gene.

This clone occurred once. The V call is TRBV11-2, the J call TRBJ1-6; tentative D call: TRBD1 (5 bases). Per germline, CDR1 SGHAT and CDR2 FQNNGV. Trimming removed 3 bases at V and 10 bases at J, with 10 bases between. The CDR3 is made up of 13 amino acids. Here the CDR3 reads CASSFQGGSPLHF. CDR3 nucleotides: TGTGCCAGCAGCTTCCAGGGCGGATCACCCCTCCACTTT. Filled out from reference TRBV11-2 and TRBJ1-6, the complete variable domain reads EAGVAQSPRYKIIEKRQSVAFWCNPISGHATLYWYQQILGQGPKLLIQFQNNGVVDDSQLPKDRFSAERLKGVDSTLKIQPAKLEDSAVYLCASSFQGGSPLHFGNGTRLTVT.

Only a few counts were recorded for this clone. This chain uses TRBV27 with TRBJ2-7, with 8 bases lining up with TRBD1. Looked up from germline, CDR1 is MNHEY and CDR2 is SMNVEV (reference sequence). The junction had 2 bases not matched to a gene; V was cut back by 4 bases and J by 0 bases. The CDR3 loop spans 14 amino acids. In nucleotides, the CDR3 is TGTGCCAGCAGTTGGGACAGGAGCTCCTACGAGCAGTACTTC. It is translated as CASSWDRSSYEQYF.

The genes are TRBV3-1 (or the pseudogene TRBV3-2) and TRBJ1-2; tentative D call: TRBD1 (6 bases). With 1 base removed from V and 7 bases from J, the gap between germline ends came to 16 bases. The CDR3 spans 15 residues. Germline V gene data show CDR1 as LGHDT and CDR2 as YNNKEL (reference sequence). The CDR3 nucleotides are TGTGCCAGCAGCCAAGGAACCTCACAGGGATTTGGCTACACCTTC. Translated: CASSQGTSQGFGYTF.

This sequence joins TRBV30 and TRBJ2-2; D is uncertain. The CDR3 is 12 residues long. In germline, CDR1 is GTSNPN, CDR2 SVGIG (reference sequence). Trimming removed 3 bases at V and 9 bases at J, with 11 bases between. The CDR3 region has the DNA TGTGCCTGGAGCCCAGACATGAGGGAGCTGTTTTTT. Translation: CAWSPDMRELFF. Together with reference TRBV30 and TRBJ2-2, the CDR3 gives the full variable domain: SQTIHQWPATLVQPVGSPLSLECTVEGTSNPNLYWYRQAAGRGLQLLFYSVGIGQISSEVPQNLSASRPQDRQFILSSKKLLLSDSGFYLCAWSPDMRELFFGEGSRLTVL.

The chain combines TRBV7-8 with TRBJ2-7, with a possible D match to TRBD2 (5 bases). Trimming took off 1 base at V and 8 bases at J, with 18 bases between the two ends. This CDR3 has 15 amino acids. The germline CDR1 and CDR2 sequences are SGHVS and FQNEAQ. CDR3 DNA sequence: TGTGCCAGCAGCTTAGATTCTAGCCTAGGTACGAAGCAGTACTTC. Protein product: CASSLDSSLGTKQYF.

This chain uses TRBV4-3 with TRBJ2-3, with 8 nucleotides matching TRBD1. V lost 1 base, J lost 5 bases, and 11 bases stayed unmatched. The CDR3 totals 17 residues. Germline lookup yields CDR1 LGHNA and CDR2 YSLEER. The CDR3 nucleotides read TGCGCCAGCAGCCAAGCACCGCGTGGACAGGGCAGAGATACGCAGTATTTT. Encoded protein: CASSQAPRGQGRDTQYF.

This sequence joins TRBV12-3 or TRBV12-4 and TRBJ1-4; D uncertain. The CDR3 extends over 12 amino acids. The V gene lost 9 bases and the J gene lost 0 bases, with 5 bases spanning the gap. This CDR3 reads CASKTTNEKLFF. DNA for the CDR3: TGTGCCAGTAAAACAACTAATGAAAAACTGTTTTTT.

The gene calls are TRBV27 and TRBJ1-2; 8 nucleotides agree with TRBD1. Germline assignment: CDR1 MNHEY and CDR2 SMNVEV (reference sequence). CDR3 length equals 14 residues. V lost 5 bases, J lost 4 bases, and 6 bases stayed unmatched. CDR3 nucleotides: TGTGCCAGCAGTCCACAGGGGGGGTTCTATGGCTACACCTTC. Residues: CASSPQGGFYGYTF.

This clone was recorded many times. V and J are TRBV5-1 and TRBJ2-3; D possibly corresponds to TRBD2 (6 bases). The ends were cut back, 4 bases at V and 4 bases at J, with 16 bases in the middle. The CDR3 is 15 residues long. CDR1 is SGHRS and CDR2 is YFSETQ in the germline V gene. CDR3 residues: CASSTDWRGSDTQYF. As DNA, the CDR3 is TGCGCCAGCAGCACGGACTGGAGGGGCTCAGATACGCAGTATTTT.

V usage is TRBV7-9 and J usage is TRBJ2-3; 8 nucleotides line up with TRBD2. The V and J ends lost 3 bases and 4 bases, in that order; junction bases with no gene match: 6. CDR3 size: 15 residues. Per the germline V gene, CDR1 is SEHNR and CDR2 is FQNEAQ (reference sequence). CDR3 protein: CASSFAGGGADTQYF. DNA of the CDR3: TGTGCCAGCAGCTTTGCGGGAGGAGGAGCAGATACGCAGTATTTT.

Concerning this clone itself: The junction and the germline gene differ at one end; a read error may be behind it. The genes are TRBV7-2 and TRBJ1-1, with TRBD1 as a possible D gene (5 bases). Germline CDR1 SGHTA, CDR2 FQGNSA. The CDR3 extends over 15 amino acids. CDR3 sequence (DNA): TGTGCCAGCAGCGTAGCGATCTGGACATCCACTGAAGCTTTCTTT. It translates to CASSVAIWTSTEAFF.

The chain carries TRBV5-5 and TRBJ1-1; the D is unclear. CDR3 length: 13 amino acids. Between the trimmed V and J ends, which lost 9 bases and 3 bases, there was a span of 15 bases. CDR1 and CDR2 from the germline V gene are SGHKS and YYEKEE (reference sequence). CDR3 nucleotide sequence: TGTGCCACCCCCTGGAGGGCGGACACTGAAGCTTTCTTT. Translated: CATPWRADTEAFF.

This chain connects TRBV7-2 to TRBJ1-1, with D possibly matching TRBD1 (6 bases). Germline CDR1 is SGHTA and CDR2 is FQGNSA. This CDR3 has 14 amino acids. V lost 2 bases and J lost 5, with 12 bases in between. In DNA, the CDR3 is TGTGCCAGCAGCTTACAGCCGACAGGTACTGAAGCTTTCTTT. It translates to CASSLQPTGTEAFF.

The chain has TRBV6-5 and TRBJ2-1; no clear D. The germline V gene has CDR1 MNHEY and CDR2 SVGAGI. The CDR3 sequence is 15 residues long. The ends were cut back, 2 bases at V and 4 bases at J, with 12 bases in the middle. DNA of the CDR3: TGTGCCAGCAGTTACGAGGCGAGCCAATACAATGAGCAGTTCTTC. It is translated as CASSYEASQYNEQFF.

The chain has TRBV19 and TRBJ1-1, with 10 nucleotides matching TRBD1. J was trimmed by 7 bases and V by 5 bases; bases with no gene match: 7. The CDR3 totals 14 residues. Per the germline V gene, CDR1 is LNHDA and CDR2 is SQIVND (reference sequence). CDR3 sequence: CASSGGTGVSEAFF. CDR3 nucleotide sequence: TGTGCCAGTAGTGGCGGGACAGGGGTTAGTGAAGCTTTCTTT.

This clone has more than one count but fewer than ten. This sequence joins TRBV18 and TRBJ1-2; TRBD1 might be the D (6 bases). Looked up from germline, CDR1 is KGHSH and CDR2 is LQKENI. The CDR3 is 14 amino acids. With 0 bases removed from V and 7 bases from J, the gap between germline ends came to 12 bases. The CDR3: CASSPPSGEGGYTF. The DNA for the CDR3 is TGTGCCAGCTCACCACCGTCAGGGGAAGGTGGCTACACCTTC.

The V call is TRBV6-5, the J call TRBJ2-3, with D perhaps matching TRBD2 (6 bases). V was clipped by 6 bases and J by 2 bases, with 9 bases between them. Germline CDR1 MNHEY, CDR2 SVGAGI. This CDR3 has 13 residues. The CDR3 region has the DNA TGTGCCAGCAGGGGGGACTTCACAGATACGCAGTATTTT. Protein product: CASRGDFTDTQYF.

DNA of the CDR3: TGCGCCAGCAGCCAAATACCTCGACAGAGGCCGAGTGGAGGCTACACCTTC. It codes for CASSQIPRQRPSGGYTF. V gene TRBV4-3 combines with J gene TRBJ1-2, with D tentatively TRBD1 (5 bases). The CDR3 is made up of 17 amino acids. Germline-derived CDR1 and CDR2 are LGHNA and YSLEER. V was shortened by 2 bases and J by 8 bases, with 24 bases between the two germline ends.